This T cell receptor beta chain was obtained from a study of spatial heterogeneity in lung cancer. Each CDR3 protein is one row after TCRdb ran MiXCR on the 5' RACE reads. The table records about 9,200 distinct CDR3 sequences, over 20% of them present only once. The sample's time point: blood at routine non-recurrence follow-up after resection. In its sample, this clonotype was seen a few times. The CDR3 is 13 amino acids. V lost 3 bases to trimming and J lost 5 bases, with 10 bases between them. Germline values: CDR1 KGHSH, CDR2 LQKENI. This TCR was sampled from a male donor with early-stage non-small cell lung cancer. The chain recombines TRBV18 with TRBJ1-2, with TRBD1 as a possible D gene (6 bases). Sequences were derived from PBMCs, sampled at follow-up. CDR3 protein: CASSPTGSYGYTF. In nucleotides, the CDR3 is TGTGCCAGCTCACCGACAGGCTCTTATGGCTACACCTTC.